This T cell receptor (beta chain) was captured in a study of Graves' ophthalmopathy and Graves' hyperthyroidism. Study as a whole: At the time of initial diagnosis and before any treatment, peripheral blood was collected.

The sequenced template was RNA, covering the TCR beta CDR3 region. Investigators did first-round RT-PCR with HTBI primers, then second-round multiplex PCR. From the multiplex PCR reads, TCRdb called clonotypes with MiXCR, one entry per CDR3 protein. The sample consists of almost 750,000 distinct CDR3 sequences, around 40% of them appearing once. This CDR3 is built from 12 residues. V lost 3 bases to trimming and J lost 10 bases, with 7 bases between them. CDR1 and CDR2 (germline): SNHLY, FYNNEI. CAS ≥3, NOSPECS ≥4, moderate-to-severe activity and duration under 3 months marked donors with ophthalmopathy. Uncontrolled infections, pregnancy, lactation or other autoimmune diseases led to patient exclusion. The PBMCs were taken from over 9.5 ml of fresh peripheral blood.

The receptor's source is an adult man with Graves' ophthalmopathy. The chain recombines TRBV2 with TRBJ1-6, with D unresolved. The sequencing input was peripheral blood. CDR3 in amino acids: CASSDSYSPLHF. CDR3 nucleotide sequence: TGTGCCAGCAGTGACAGTTACTCACCCCTCCACTTT.